The clone carrying this TCR beta chain was recorded at least ten times. Its antigen is unknown. Germline is not matched at one junction end, which may reflect a read error. The data were taken from a study of CD8 T cells in ankylosing spondylitis. Whole-study findings and limits: The study identified a TCR beta motif of several highly homologous variants that appeared characteristic of ankylosing spondylitis blood.

The CDR3 contains 12 residues. Looked up from germline, CDR1 is MNHEY and CDR2 is SVGEGT. Quantitative barcoded 5'-RACE was used to prepare TCR beta libraries. TCRdb redid the calling of the 5' RACE reads with MiXCR, one entry per CDR3 protein. Among around 25,000 distinct CDR3 sequences listed, under 15% were seen once. Sequenced sample: blood. The chain recombines TRBV6-2 or TRBV6-3 with TRBJ2-1, with TRBD1 as a possible D gene (6 bases). This receptor was identified in a male donor with ankylosing spondylitis or in good health (not recorded which). CDR3 residues: CASSYFQGTRLF. CDR3 sequence (DNA): TGTGCCAGCAGTTACTTTCAGGGGACGAGGCTCTTC.